This T cell receptor (beta chain) was recovered during a study of blood T cell repertoires in COVID-19. Study-wide background: Specimens from acute and convalescent COVID-19 originated in the United States, Italy and Spain. T cells, B-cell-depleted T cells, or PBMCs provided the cDNA or gDNA that served as material.

The sample holds one count of this clone. Per the authors' pipeline: Reference gene primer amplification gave nucleated cell count estimates. Sequenced by immunoSEQ multiplex PCR; TCRdb stores in-frame clones only, minus some. The DNA gave D and trimming, while V, J and clone size come from that table. The table lists 200,000 to 250,000 clones, about 86% of them singletons. CDR3 length: 15 residues. Trimming at V came to 4 bases and at J to 6 bases, leaving 8 bases not matched to a gene. CDR1 and CDR2 from the germline V gene are SGHRS and YFSETQ. J is TRBJ2-1 and V is TRBV5-1, with 9 bases identical to TRBD1. This clonotype originated in a young man with active or convalescent COVID-19. The sequenced material came from peripheral blood. CDR3 residues: CASSPGDRAFNEQFF. In nucleotides, the CDR3 is TGCGCCAGCAGCCCGGGGGACAGGGCATTCAATGAGCAGTTCTTC. Full variable domain (rest looked up from reference TRBV5-1 and TRBJ2-1): KAGVTQTPRYLIKTRGQQVTLSCSPISGHRSVSWYQQTPGQGLQFLFEYFSETQRNKGNFPGRFSGRQFSNSRSEMNVSTLELGDSALYLCASSPGDRAFNEQFFGPGTRLTVL.